The 28 T cell receptor beta chains in this list originate from one sample, sequenced in a study of identical twins. MiXCR was run by TCRdb on the 5' RACE reads, yielding one entry per CDR3 protein. The sample includes fewer than 500,000 distinct CDR3 sequences, more than 20% of them seen just once. Another study also made use of these data, one on T cells expressing NK-cell markers.

The sample was CD4+ T cells sorted from blood. These receptors all stem from a woman aged 18-29 years in good health.

This clonotype was counted a few times. The chain joins TRBV24-1 to TRBJ2-3; no reliable D call. The germline V gene has CDR1 KGHDR and CDR2 SFDVKD. Trimming stripped 5 bases from V and 0 bases from J, with 5 bases between. CDR3 length: 13 amino acids. The CDR3: CATSVSSTDTQYF. CDR3 in DNA: TGTGCCACCAGTGTTTCTAGCACAGATACGCAGTATTTT.

The rearrangement links TRBV7-2 to TRBJ2-5, with 9 positions matching TRBD2. The CDR3 covers 14 residues. Germline CDR1 reads SGHTA; CDR2 reads FQGNSA. The V gene end was trimmed by 7 bases and the J gene end by 5 bases; junction bases not matched to a gene: 8. CDR3 bases: TGTGCCAGCAACCTTAGCGGGAGAAGGGAGACCCAGTACTTC. Translating gives CASNLSGRRETQYF. The entire variable domain, with the rest obtained from reference TRBV7-2 and TRBJ2-5, is as follows: GAGVSQSPSNKVTEKGKDVELRCDPISGHTALYWYRQSLGQGLEFLIYFQGNSAPDKSGLPSDRFSAERTGGSVSTLTIQRTQQEDSAVYLCASNLSGRRETQYFGPGTRLLVL.

This clonotype was observed a handful of times. The J gene is TRBJ2-3, the V gene TRBV29-1; no reliable D call. The CDR3 has 11 amino acids. Looked up from germline, CDR1 is SQVTM and CDR2 is ANQGSEA. V was shortened by 0 bases and J by 5 bases, with 3 bases between the two germline ends. The CDR3 sequence: CSVEERDTQYF. In nucleotides, the CDR3 is TGCAGCGTTGAAGAACGAGATACGCAGTATTTT.

The rearrangement links TRBV7-9 to TRBJ2-7; 8 bases map to TRBD1. The J segment lost 1 base and the V segment lost 7 bases, leaving 9 bases of the junction unmatched. This CDR3 is built from 15 residues. CDR1 is SEHNR and CDR2 is FQNEAQ in the germline V gene (reference sequence). The CDR3 DNA is TGTGCCAGCATCGTACCGGGACAGGCGTCCTACGAGCAGTACTTC. Amino acid sequence: CASIVPGQASYEQYF. The full variable domain, with the rest looked up from reference TRBV7-9 and TRBJ2-7, is DTGVSQNPRHKITKRGQNVTFRCDPISEHNRLYWYRQTLGQGPEFLTYFQNEAQLEKSRLLSDRFSAERPKGSFSTLEIQRTEQGDSAMYLCASIVPGQASYEQYFGPGTRLTVT.

The chain carries TRBV5-1 and TRBJ2-1; TRBD1 matches 9 bases. The germline V gene has CDR1 SGHRS and CDR2 YFSETQ. This CDR3 comprises 16 residues. The V gene end was trimmed by 5 bases and the J gene end by 4 bases; junction bases not matched to a gene: 10. DNA for the CDR3: TGCGCCAGCAGTCGCGACGGGACAGGGCGATACAATGAGCAGTTCTTC. Amino acids: CASSRDGTGRYNEQFF.

This clonotype was seen more than once but under ten times. V and J are TRBV5-4 and TRBJ2-2; 9 bases match TRBD2. Germline CDR1 is SGHNT and CDR2 is YYREEE (reference sequence). This CDR3 has 16 residues. V was clipped by 3 bases and J by 4 bases; unmatched bases: 7. The CDR3 spells CASSSLAGRLTGELFF. In DNA, the CDR3 is TGTGCCAGCAGCTCCCTAGCGGGGCGGCTCACCGGGGAGCTGTTTTTT. Variable domain in full (rest from reference TRBV5-4 and TRBJ2-2): ETGVTQSPTHLIKTRGQQVTLRCSSQSGHNTVSWYQQALGQGPQFIFQYYREEENGRGNFPPRFSGLQFPNYSSELNVNALELDDSALYLCASSSLAGRLTGELFFGEGSRLTVL.

Ten or more counts support this clonotype. This chain uses TRBV7-6 with TRBJ2-7, with D tentatively TRBD1 (5 bases). The CDR3 runs 13 residues. With 3 bases removed from V and 4 bases from J, the gap between germline ends came to 10 bases. Germline values: CDR1 SGHVS, CDR2 FNYEAQ. The DNA of the CDR3 is TGTGCCAGCAGCTTGGGTAGGGGTTACGAGCAGTACTTC. This encodes CASSLGRGYEQYF.

This chain uses TRBV6-1 with TRBJ2-7; TRBD2 matches 12 bases. Losses at the gene ends were 6 bases for V and 2 bases for J; bases not matched to a gene: 2. Germline V CDR1 and CDR2: MNHNS, SASEGT. The CDR3 sequence is 14 residues long. The CDR3 nucleotides are TGTGCCAGCAGAAGACTAGCGGGAGCCTACGAGCAGTACTTC. It yields the protein CASRRLAGAYEQYF.

The chain is built from TRBV6-1 and TRBJ1-1; 7 nucleotides match TRBD1. CDR1 is MNHNS and CDR2 is SASEGT in the germline V gene. Trimming at V came to 6 bases and at J to 2 bases, leaving 6 bases not matched to a gene. The CDR3 runs 14 residues. CDR3 amino acids: CASRWDRLNTEAFF. CDR3 bases: TGTGCCAGCAGATGGGACAGATTAAACACTGAAGCTTTCTTT.

This rearrangement joins TRBV5-1 to TRBJ2-3; D is perhaps TRBD2 (7 bases). Germline-derived CDR1 and CDR2 are SGHRS and YFSETQ. The CDR3 extends over 15 amino acids. Trimming removed 0 bases from V and 5 bases from J, with 13 bases in between. CDR3 loop: CASSLEGGRGDTQYF. The CDR3 bases are TGCGCCAGCAGCTTGGAGGGGGGGCGAGGAGATACGCAGTATTTT. Full variable domain (remainder filled in from reference TRBV5-1 and TRBJ2-3): KAGVTQTPRYLIKTRGQQVTLSCSPISGHRSVSWYQQTPGQGLQFLFEYFSETQRNKGNFPGRFSGRQFSNSRSEMNVSTLELGDSALYLCASSLEGGRGDTQYFGPGTRLTVL.

This sequence joins TRBV29-1 and TRBJ2-5; no clear D. With 8 bases removed from V and 4 bases from J, the gap between germline ends came to 17 bases. In germline, CDR1 is SQVTM, CDR2 ANQGSEA. This CDR3 has 13 residues. The CDR3 loop is CSSGESTGETQYF. The CDR3 DNA is TGCAGCTCTGGAGAGAGTACGGGAGAGACCCAGTACTTC. The entire variable domain, with the rest obtained from reference TRBV29-1 and TRBJ2-5, is as follows: SAVISQKPSRDICQRGTSLTIQCQVDSQVTMMFWYRQQPGQSLTLIATANQGSEATYESGFVIDKFPISRPNLTFSTLTVSNMSPEDSSIYLCSSGESTGETQYFGPGTRLLVL.

This clonotype was counted only a few times. The chain employs TRBV11-2 and TRBJ1-3; tentatively, D is TRBD1 (5 bases). The V end was cut by 5 bases, the J end by 4 bases, with 18 bases between. Germline loops: CDR1 SGHAT, CDR2 FQNNGV. This CDR3 spans 16 amino acids. The CDR3 protein is CASSPLPQGSGNTIYF. As DNA, the CDR3 is TGTGCCAGCAGCCCTCTACCTCAGGGATCCGGAAACACCATATATTTT.

A few counts support this clonotype. J is TRBJ2-1 and V is TRBV12-3 or TRBV12-4; TRBD2 aligns across 7 bases. V shed 3 bases, J shed 8 bases, and the junction held 10 bases outside the gene matches. The CDR3 covers 15 residues. CDR3 nucleotides: TGTGCCAGCAGTTTGGAGGGAGGGCTTATCTATGAGCAGTTCTTC. Translated, it gives CASSLEGGLIYEQFF.

This clonotype was seen a handful of times. J is TRBJ2-7 and V is TRBV12-3 or TRBV12-4; 7 bases match TRBD1. With 5 bases clipped from V and 0 bases from J, the junction kept 7 bases outside the gene matches. The CDR3 is 15 amino acids. CDR3 sequence (DNA): TGTGCCAGCAGTAACGGACAGGTCGTCTCCTACGAGCAGTACTTC. Translated, it gives CASSNGQVVSYEQYF.

The V and J genes are TRBV5-1 and TRBJ2-5, with 10 bases identical to TRBD2. The germline V gene encodes CDR1 SGHRS and CDR2 YFSETQ. V trimming: 0 bases; J trimming: 2 bases; junction bases outside the gene matches: 4. This CDR3 has 16 amino acids. The CDR3 bases are TGCGCCAGCAGCTTGGAAACAGCGGGGGGGCAAGAGACCCAGTACTTC. Protein sequence: CASSLETAGGQETQYF. The full variable domain, completed using reference TRBV5-1 and TRBJ2-5, is KAGVTQTPRYLIKTRGQQVTLSCSPISGHRSVSWYQQTPGQGLQFLFEYFSETQRNKGNFPGRFSGRQFSNSRSEMNVSTLELGDSALYLCASSLETAGGQETQYFGPGTRLLVL.

This clonotype was picked up a small number of times. This rearrangement joins TRBV2 to TRBJ2-5; weak D call: TRBD2 (5 bases). CDR1 is SNHLY and CDR2 is FYNNEI in the germline V gene. The CDR3 is 13 amino acids. Trimming pared 8 bases from V and 2 bases from J, leaving 12 bases between. The CDR3 reads CASGADWQETQYF. DNA for the CDR3: TGTGCCAGCGGCGCGGACTGGCAAGAGACCCAGTACTTC.

This chain links TRBV3-1 with TRBJ2-3, with 13 positions matching TRBD2. CDR3 length: 17 amino acids. Germline CDR1 LGHDT, CDR2 YNNKEL (reference sequence). With 4 bases clipped from V and 5 bases from J, the junction kept 9 bases outside the gene matches. The CDR3 loop reads CASSRWTSGSEGDTQYF. Here the CDR3 DNA reads TGTGCCAGCAGCCGCTGGACTAGCGGGAGCGAAGGAGATACGCAGTATTTT.

J is TRBJ1-5 and V is TRBV10-1, with D possibly being TRBD1 (6 bases). Germline values: CDR1 WNHNN, CDR2 SYGVQD (reference sequence). The CDR3 totals 14 residues. V lost 8 bases and J lost 9, with 20 bases in between. The DNA for the CDR3 is TGCGCCAGCTCCCCAACAGGGATGGGGACGCCCCAGCATTTT. It translates to CASSPTGMGTPQHF.

The DNA for the CDR3 is TGCGCCAGCAGCCAAGATATCGACCGTGGTGGCTACACCTTC. Protein product: CASSQDIDRGGYTF. V and J are TRBV4-3 and TRBJ1-2; D is uncertain. V was pared by 0 bases and J by 7 bases, with 12 bases between. This CDR3 has 14 residues. The V gene's germline CDR1 is LGHNA and CDR2 YSLEER.

This clonotype was counted between two and nine times. The chain has TRBV5-1 and TRBJ1-1; D is unclear. V lost 5 bases and J 1 base, leaving 9 bases between the germline ends. Germline V lookup: CDR1 SGHRS, CDR2 YFSETQ. There are 13 residues in the CDR3. For the CDR3, the DNA is TGCGCCAGCAGTTTTAACGAGAACACTGAAGCTTTCTTT. Protein: CASSFNENTEAFF.

This rearrangement joins TRBV29-1 to TRBJ2-5, with D unclear. This CDR3 is built from 10 residues. V was cut by 6 bases and J by 7 bases, with 9 bases left in between. CDR1 is SQVTM, CDR2 ANQGSEA, per germline. The CDR3 sequence is CSVWHGTQYF. CDR3 DNA sequence: TGCAGCGTGTGGCATGGGACCCAGTACTTC.

This chain connects TRBV28 to TRBJ1-2; no firm D call. V shed 1 base and J shed 6 bases, with 3 bases lying between them. Germline V CDR1 and CDR2: MDHEN, SYDVKM. This CDR3 has 11 residues. The CDR3 is CASSLSDGYTF. CDR3 nucleotides: TGTGCCAGCAGTTTATCCGATGGCTACACCTTC.

This chain uses TRBV5-1 with TRBJ1-2; the D is unclear. Trimming took off 1 base at V and 8 bases at J, with 12 bases between the two ends. CDR1 is SGHRS, CDR2 YFSETQ, per germline. The CDR3 sequence is 13 residues long. The DNA for the CDR3 is TGCGCCAGCAGCTTGTGGACGGGGAGCGGCTACACCTTC. It translates to CASSLWTGSGYTF.

The V and J genes are TRBV12-3 or TRBV12-4 and TRBJ1-2, with unresolved D. V was pared by 2 bases and J by 0 bases, with 10 bases between. The CDR3 is made up of 15 amino acids. DNA for the CDR3: TGTGCCAGCAGTTTACAGTCCAACCCTAACTATGGCTACACCTTC. It yields the protein CASSLQSNPNYGYTF.

This clonotype was found a few times. This sequence joins TRBV9 and TRBJ2-4, with D perhaps matching TRBD1 (5 bases). The CDR3 sequence is 15 residues long. Germline V gene lookup returns CDR1 SGDLS and CDR2 YYNGEE. V lost 0 bases and J 3 bases, leaving 10 bases between the germline ends. The CDR3 DNA reads as TGTGCCAGCAGCGTAGAGGACACAAACAAAAACATTCAGTACTTC. Its translation: CASSVEDTNKNIQYF.

This clonotype was observed a handful of times. V is TRBV6-2 or TRBV6-3 and J is TRBJ2-5; the D gene is possibly TRBD2 (7 bases). Per the germline V gene, CDR1 is MNHEY and CDR2 is SVGEGT. There are 14 residues in the CDR3. The germline V and J ends were trimmed by 4 bases and 4 bases, with 13 bases remaining between them. The CDR3 DNA follows: TGTGCCAGCAGTTTGGGGGGGCGCGGAGAGACCCAGTACTTC. Its translation is CASSLGGRGETQYF.

The CDR3 here is CASSSTGSDRETQYF. In nucleotides, the CDR3 is TGCGCCAGCAGCTCGACAGGGAGTGATAGGGAGACCCAGTACTTC. The J gene is TRBJ2-5, the V gene TRBV5-1, with 7 positions matching TRBD1. Germline lookup yields CDR1 SGHRS and CDR2 YFSETQ. The CDR3 spans 15 residues. V lost 3 bases, J lost 5 bases, and 10 bases stayed unmatched.

This clonotype was seen a single time. V and J are TRBV20-1 and TRBJ2-3, with D possibly being TRBD2 (5 bases). With 3 bases removed from V and 4 bases from J, the gap between germline ends came to 8 bases. The germline V gene encodes CDR1 DFQATT and CDR2 SNEGSKA (reference sequence). The CDR3 is 12 amino acids. CDR3 protein: CSASMEADTQYF. The DNA for the CDR3 is TGCAGTGCTAGCATGGAGGCAGATACGCAGTATTTT.